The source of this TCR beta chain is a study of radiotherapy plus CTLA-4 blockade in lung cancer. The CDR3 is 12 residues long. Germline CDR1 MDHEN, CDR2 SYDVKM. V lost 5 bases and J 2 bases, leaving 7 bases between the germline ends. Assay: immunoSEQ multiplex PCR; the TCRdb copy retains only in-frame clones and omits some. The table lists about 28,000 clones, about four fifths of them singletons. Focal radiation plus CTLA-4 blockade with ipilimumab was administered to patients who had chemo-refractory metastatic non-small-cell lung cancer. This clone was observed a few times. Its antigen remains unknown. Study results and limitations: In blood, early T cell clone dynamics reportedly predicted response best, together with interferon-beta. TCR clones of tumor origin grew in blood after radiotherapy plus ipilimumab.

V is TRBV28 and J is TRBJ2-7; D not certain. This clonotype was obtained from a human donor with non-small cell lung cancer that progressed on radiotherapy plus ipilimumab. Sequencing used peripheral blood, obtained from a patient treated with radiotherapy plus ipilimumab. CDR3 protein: CASSPSPYEQYF. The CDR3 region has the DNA TGTGCCAGCAGTCCTTCCCCCTACGAGCAGTACTTC. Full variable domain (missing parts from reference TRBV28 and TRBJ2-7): DVKVTQSSRYLVKRTGEKVFLECVQDMDHENMFWYRQDPGLGLRLIYFSYDVKMKEKGDIPEGYSVSREKKERFSLILESASTNQTSMYLCASSPSPYEQYFGPGTRLTVT.